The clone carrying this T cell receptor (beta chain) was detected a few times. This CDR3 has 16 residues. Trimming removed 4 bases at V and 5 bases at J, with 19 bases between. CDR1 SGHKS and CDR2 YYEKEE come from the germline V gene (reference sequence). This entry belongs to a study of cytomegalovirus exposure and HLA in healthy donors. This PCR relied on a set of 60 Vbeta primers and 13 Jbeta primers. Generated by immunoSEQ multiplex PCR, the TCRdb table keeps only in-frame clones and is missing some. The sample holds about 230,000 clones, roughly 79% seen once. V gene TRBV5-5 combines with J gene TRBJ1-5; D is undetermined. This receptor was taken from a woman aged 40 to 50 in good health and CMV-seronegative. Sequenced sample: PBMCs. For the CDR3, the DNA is TGTGCCAGCAGCCAAGAAGCGATTCAGCCGCATCAGCCCCAGCATTTT. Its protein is CASSQEAIQPHQPQHF.